The 17 T cell receptor beta chains below all came from one sample that was sequenced in a study of blood T cell repertoires in COVID-19. Clones were sequenced by immunoSEQ multiplex PCR, and TCRdb holds only the in-frame ones, with some missing. The table has more than 300,000 clones, 87% seen once. The sequencing input was PBMCs or T cells enriched from blood (not recorded which). These receptors came from a woman in her twenties or thirties who had recovered from COVID-19.

This chain joins TRBV5-1 and TRBJ1-2; possibly TRBD1 for D (6 bases). V was cut by 0 bases and J by 2 bases, with 11 bases left in between. CDR1 is SGHRS, CDR2 YFSETQ, per germline. The CDR3 has 15 residues. The CDR3: CASSLGGQLNYGYTF. The CDR3 DNA is TGCGCCAGCAGCTTGGGGGGGCAGCTGAACTATGGCTACACCTTC.

CDR3 in amino acids: CASRGQGTSNQPQHF. The CDR3 DNA reads as TGTGCCAGCAGGGGACAGGGGACCAGCAATCAGCCCCAGCATTTT. V is TRBV6-5 and J is TRBJ1-5; 10 positions match TRBD1. V lost 6 bases and J lost 1; bases outside the gene matches: 3. The length of the CDR3 is 15 residues. The V gene's germline CDR1 is MNHEY and CDR2 SVGAGI.

The chain uses TRBV9 and TRBJ1-2; D is uncertain. The CDR3 contains 16 residues. Trimming removed 4 bases from V and 2 bases from J, with 18 bases in between. Germline V CDR1 and CDR2: SGDLS, YYNGEE. The CDR3 DNA follows: TGTGCCAGCAGCCGACCGGTCGAGACACCCAACTATGGCTACACCTTC. Encoded protein: CASSRPVETPNYGYTF.

In DNA, the CDR3 is TGTGCCAGCAGCCAAGATAGAGGAAACACCGGGGAGCTGTTTTTT. Translating gives CASSQDRGNTGELFF. J is TRBJ2-2 and V is TRBV4-2, with D unclear. Germline CDR1 and CDR2: LGHNA and YNFKEQ. The length of the CDR3 is 15 residues. V was shortened by 0 bases and J by 2 bases, with 7 bases between the two germline ends.

The V and J genes are TRBV18 and TRBJ2-1; D unresolved. CDR1 is KGHSH, CDR2 LQKENI, per germline. Trimming took off 4 bases at V and 4 bases at J, with 11 bases between the two ends. The CDR3 sequence is 14 residues long. CDR3 region: CASSLKPLYNEQFF. Here the CDR3 DNA reads TGTGCCAGCTCACTAAAACCCCTATACAATGAGCAGTTCTTC.

The chain joins TRBV19 to TRBJ2-2; TRBD2 aligns across 16 bases. The CDR3 length is 20 residues. Germline CDR1 reads LNHDA; CDR2 reads SQIVND (reference sequence). V was clipped by 6 bases and J by 0 bases; unmatched bases: 10. CDR3 nucleotides: TGTGCCAGTAGCCGCACCACCGGGACTAGCGGGGGGGCGAACACCGGGGAGCTGTTTTTT. This encodes CASSRTTGTSGGANTGELFF.

This clone has more than one count but fewer than ten. This chain connects TRBV2 to TRBJ1-6; TRBD1 matches 10 bases. The J segment lost 7 bases and the V segment lost 2 bases, leaving 2 bases of the junction unmatched. The CDR3 spans 15 residues. CDR1 and CDR2 (germline): SNHLY, FYNNEI. DNA of the CDR3: TGTGCCAGCAGTGAACGGGACAGGGGCAATTCACCCCTCCACTTT. Amino acids: CASSERDRGNSPLHF.

V usage is TRBV6-6 and J usage is TRBJ2-5; 7 nucleotides agree with TRBD1. V trimming: 6 bases; J trimming: 10 bases; junction bases outside the gene matches: 5. The CDR3 sequence is 11 residues long. From germline, CDR1 is MNHNY and CDR2 SVGAGI (reference sequence). CDR3 loop: CASSLRQGQYF. The CDR3 DNA reads TGTGCCAGCAGCCTACGACAGGGCCAGTACTTC.

The genes are TRBV5-4 and TRBJ1-4, with 7 bases aligning to TRBD1. Germline V CDR1 and CDR2: SGHNT, YYREEE (reference sequence). The CDR3 is made up of 14 amino acids. V gave up 0 bases and J gave up 8 bases; unmatched junction bases: 4. The CDR3 loop reads CASSLEGGREKLFF. The DNA of the CDR3 is TGTGCCAGCAGCTTGGAAGGGGGCCGGGAAAAACTGTTTTTT.

The V and J genes are TRBV7-2 and TRBJ1-5; 8 bases fit TRBD1. Germline lookup yields CDR1 SGHTA and CDR2 FQGNSA. Trimming took 4 bases from V and 6 from J; bases not matched to a gene: 5. The CDR3 totals 14 residues. The CDR3 region is CASSSRQGSQPQHF. The CDR3 DNA follows: TGTGCCAGCAGCTCACGACAGGGGTCTCAGCCCCAGCATTTT.

This clone has a handful of counts. The V gene is TRBV30, the J gene TRBJ1-1, with D tentatively TRBD1 (6 bases). V lost 3 bases to trimming and J lost 4 bases, with 21 bases between them. CDR3 length: 16 residues. CDR1 GTSNPN and CDR2 SVGIG come from the germline V gene (reference sequence). The CDR3 coding sequence is TGTGCCTGGAGGCCGCCGAGGACAGTATTAGCCACTGAAGCTTTCTTT. This gives the protein CAWRPPRTVLATEAFF.

V and J are TRBV4-2 and TRBJ2-3, with 14 nucleotides matching TRBD2. Germline V gene sequence: CDR1 LGHNA, CDR2 YNFKEQ. The CDR3 has 18 amino acids. With V trimmed by 0 bases and J by 8 bases, 10 bases remained unmatched. CDR3: CASSQDQLTSGGVGTQYF. In DNA form, the CDR3 reads TGTGCCAGCAGCCAAGATCAATTGACTAGCGGGGGGGTTGGTACGCAGTATTTT.

The rearrangement links TRBV24-1 to TRBJ2-3; a weak D match, TRBD2 (6 bases). The V gene's germline CDR1 is KGHDR and CDR2 SFDVKD. Trimming pared 4 bases from V and 0 bases from J, leaving 13 bases between. The CDR3 sequence is 16 residues long. The CDR3 loop reads CATSDRTGASTDTQYF. CDR3 nucleotides: TGTGCCACCAGTGACAGGACGGGAGCTAGCACAGATACGCAGTATTTT.

The J gene is TRBJ1-2, the V gene TRBV19, with 12 positions matching TRBD1. In germline, CDR1 is LNHDA, CDR2 SQIVND (reference sequence). CDR3 length equals 17 residues. V lost 5 bases, J lost 3 bases, and 10 bases stayed unmatched. The CDR3 here is CASSPRGQGARDYGYTF. The CDR3 region has the DNA TGTGCCAGTAGTCCCCGGGGACAGGGGGCGCGCGACTATGGCTACACCTTC.

The CDR3 loop is CASRWRGPNTEAFF. The CDR3 bases are TGTGCCAGCAGGTGGAGGGGGCCGAACACTGAAGCTTTCTTT. The gene calls are TRBV6-6 and TRBJ1-1; 7 bases map to TRBD1. The CDR3 has 14 residues. Germline V CDR1 and CDR2: MNHNY, SVGAGI (reference sequence). V lost 6 bases to trimming and J lost 1 base; unmatched junction nucleotides: 5.

The CDR3 protein is CASSISWSWPDGYTF. The CDR3 nucleotides read TGTGCCAGTAGTATAAGTTGGTCGTGGCCCGATGGCTACACCTTC. The gene calls are TRBV19 and TRBJ1-2; D uncertain. Trimming took 2 bases from V and 6 from J, leaving 16 bases between them. The CDR3 extends over 15 amino acids. The germline V gene has CDR1 LNHDA and CDR2 SQIVND (reference sequence).

The genes are TRBV19 and TRBJ2-1; a weak D match, TRBD1 (5 bases). Deletions cut 5 bases from V and 10 bases from J, with 15 bases between. This CDR3 has 13 residues. Germline V gene data show CDR1 as LNHDA and CDR2 as SQIVND (reference sequence). The CDR3 region is CASSAQGRGEQFF. CDR3 in DNA: TGTGCCAGTAGTGCCCAGGGAAGAGGCGAGCAGTTCTTC. The full variable domain, rest sourced from reference TRBV19 and TRBJ2-1, is DGGITQSPKYLFRKEGQNVTLSCEQNLNHDAMYWYRQDPGQGLRLIYYSQIVNDFQKGDIAEGYSVSREKKESFPLTVTSAQKNPTAFYLCASSAQGRGEQFFGPGTRLTVL.